Below, one TCR beta chain is given with its context. The data are from a study of T cell responses to AZD1222 COVID-19 vaccine. CDR1 is SGHNT, CDR2 YENEEA, per germline. This CDR3 is built from 14 residues. The V gene lost 2 bases and the J gene lost 7 bases, with 12 bases spanning the gap. The method was immunoSEQ multiplex PCR; TCRdb's version includes in-frame clones alone and lacks a portion of them. The sample has 150,000 or so clones; about 90% are singletons. Some second doses came at about 4 weeks and others at about 12 weeks; these were pooled. Specimen: peripheral blood, collected 28 days after the second AZD1222 dose. This TCR was sampled from an adult who received the AZD1222 COVID-19 vaccine. The J gene is TRBJ2-1, the V gene TRBV11-3, with a tentative D call TRBD1 (6 bases). Written as DNA, the CDR3 is TGTGCCAGCAGCTTATTACAGGGAACGAATGAGCAGTTCTTC. Translation gives CASSLLQGTNEQFF.